The 11 T cell receptor beta chains given below trace back to one sample, sequenced in a study of T cell responses to AZD1222 COVID-19 vaccine (dated by TCRdb to the early 2020s). Library construction relied on the immunoSEQ multiplex PCR assay. TCRdb provides this immuneACCESS table in a form limited to in-frame rearrangements. Some clones are lacking; in checked studies, under half of them reflect an unresolved V gene, and why the rest are absent is not known. This sample has around 110,000 clones in its table, and roughly 87% of those were observed once. Less than 9.5% of the sample is taken by the ten largest. Taken with the paper, the label for time point translates to: about 28 days (+/-7) after the second vaccine dose. Sequences were derived from peripheral blood, sampled 28 days after the second AZD1222 dose. The source of these receptors is an adult who received the AZD1222 COVID-19 vaccine.

The J gene is TRBJ1-5, the V gene TRBV9, with no clear D. Between the trimmed V and J ends, which lost 4 bases and 1 base, there was a span of 9 bases. CDR3 length: 14 residues. Germline-derived CDR1 and CDR2 are SGDLS and YYNGEE. In nucleotides, the CDR3 is TGTGCCAGCAGCAGAGGAGGGAGCAATCAGCCCCAGCATTTT. Amino acid sequence: CASSRGGSNQPQHF.

A word on this clone: Distinct nucleotide sequences in the sample also encode this CDR3. V gene TRBV6-5 combines with J gene TRBJ2-7; the D is unclear. Per the germline V gene, CDR1 is MNHEY and CDR2 is SVGAGI. V was pared by 7 bases and J by 2 bases, with 3 bases between. The CDR3 extends over 10 amino acids. The CDR3, as DNA: TGTGCCAGCAACGCCTACGAGCAGTACTTC. This sequence encodes CASNAYEQYF.

The gene calls are TRBV6-5 and TRBJ1-6; no clear D. In germline, CDR1 is MNHEY, CDR2 SVGAGI. This CDR3 comprises 13 residues. The V gene lost 7 bases and the J gene lost 8 bases, with 12 bases spanning the gap. The DNA for the CDR3 is TGTGCCAGCACTTCTCGGGGTTATTCACCCCTCCACTTT. It codes for CASTSRGYSPLHF.

The chain carries TRBV24-1 and TRBJ2-3, with 10 bases matching TRBD2. Germline V CDR1 and CDR2: KGHDR, SFDVKD. The CDR3 spans 16 residues. The J segment lost 9 bases and the V segment lost 5 bases, leaving 13 bases of the junction unmatched. The CDR3 protein is CATSGNSGGLSWTQYF. CDR3 DNA: TGTGCCACCAGTGGAAATAGCGGGGGGCTCTCATGGACGCAGTATTTT.

The chain has TRBV6-1 and TRBJ1-5, with D perhaps matching TRBD1 (6 bases). V lost 5 bases and J lost 2, with 13 bases in between. The germline gives CDR1 MNHNS, CDR2 SASEGT. This CDR3 contains 15 residues. The CDR3, as DNA: TGTGCCAGCAGTAACTACAGGGAAGGCAATCAGCCCCAGCATTTT. Amino acid sequence: CASSNYREGNQPQHF.

The J gene is TRBJ1-5, the V gene TRBV24-1, with D possibly being TRBD1 (6 bases). CDR1 is KGHDR and CDR2 is SFDVKD in the germline V gene. The V gene lost 2 bases and the J gene lost 5 bases, with 15 bases spanning the gap. The CDR3 totals 16 residues. As DNA, the CDR3 is TGTGCCACCAGTGATTCTCAGGGGAACCGGGATCAGCCCCAGCATTTT. Its translation is CATSDSQGNRDQPQHF.

The genes are TRBV15 and TRBJ1-3; unclear D gene. The CDR3 covers 15 residues. CDR1 LNHNV and CDR2 YYDKDF come from the germline V gene (reference sequence). The ends were cut back, 0 bases at V and 4 bases at J, with 10 bases in the middle. DNA for the CDR3: TGTGCCACCAGCAGAGATGTAGGGAAAGGAAACACCATATATTTT. Protein sequence: CATSRDVGKGNTIYF.

CDR3 nucleotide sequence: TGTGCCAGCAGTTACGACTGGAGCGGGATAGAGCAGTTCTTC. Amino acids: CASSYDWSGIEQFF. The chain couples TRBV6-2 or TRBV6-3 to TRBJ2-1; 7 bases line up with TRBD2. The V gene end was trimmed by 2 bases and the J gene end by 10 bases; junction bases not matched to a gene: 8. Germline lookup yields CDR1 MNHEY and CDR2 SVGEGT. The CDR3 covers 14 residues.

V is TRBV11-3 and J is TRBJ2-3; 7 positions match TRBD2. The CDR3 length is 14 residues. Trimming took 3 bases from V and 1 from J; bases not matched to a gene: 1. Germline CDR1 and CDR2: SGHNT and YENEEA. The chain's CDR3 is CASSFSGGTDTQYF. CDR3 DNA sequence: TGTGCCAGCAGCTTCAGCGGGGGCACAGATACGCAGTATTTT.

This clone showed up just a few times. J is TRBJ1-4 and V is TRBV28; no clear D gene. Germline CDR1 is MDHEN and CDR2 is SYDVKM. This CDR3 spans 12 amino acids. Trimming removed 5 bases from V and 10 bases from J, with 11 bases in between. CDR3 sequence (DNA): TGTGCCAGCAGTGTGGGGTTTGGAAAACTGTTTTTT. Translating gives CASSVGFGKLFF.

The sample holds a few counts of this clone. The rearrangement uses TRBV5-4 and TRBJ2-7; TRBD1 is a possible D gene (6 bases). This CDR3 comprises 15 residues. CDR1 SGHNT and CDR2 YYREEE come from the germline V gene (reference sequence). Trimming pared 0 bases from V and 0 bases from J, leaving 10 bases between. This CDR3 reads CASSLVADSSYEQYF. DNA for the CDR3: TGTGCCAGCAGCTTGGTTGCGGACAGCTCCTACGAGCAGTACTTC.